The rows below give T cell receptor beta chains drawn from one sample of a study of siplizumab effects on memory and regulatory T cells. Produced via immunoSEQ multiplex PCR; TCRdb's table is partial and in-frame only. The sample yields 70,000 to 100,000 clones, about 96% seen once. The sequencing sample was made of naive CD4+ T cells sorted from blood. The receptors shown here come from a human donor in good health. The CDR3 runs from the conserved cysteine through the conserved F or W. The D gene is left open where the match is weak. The listing skips clone size in some rows; elsewhere it reads once, few, many or a size class.

TRBJ1-2	-	TRBV18	-	CASSLSNQVDYGYTF	TGTGCCAGCTCACTCTCTAACCAAGTCGACTATGGCTACACCTTC
TRBJ1-1	-	TRBV11-2	few	CASSPLWNTEAFF	TGTGCCAGCAGCCCTTTGTGGAACACTGAAGCTTTCTTT
TRBJ2-7	-	TRBV10-3	-	CAISEGPGNSYEQYF	TGTGCCATCAGTGAGGGGCCAGGGAACTCCTACGAGCAGTACTTC
TRBJ1-2	TRBD1	TRBV6-1	-	CASRTGGDYGYTF	TGTGCCAGCAGGACAGGGGGGGACTATGGCTACACCTTC
TRBJ1-1	-	TRBV18	-	CASSPALEAFF	TGTGCCAGCTCACCGGCCCTAGAAGCTTTCTTT
TRBJ2-5	-	TRBV11-2	-	CASSLGETQYF	TGTGCCAGCAGCCTGGGGGAGACCCAGTACTTC
TRBJ2-6	-	TRBV5-6	-	CASSHDSGANVLTF	TGTGCCAGCTCTCATGATTCTGGGGCCAACGTCCTGACTTTC
TRBJ2-3	TRBD1	TRBV9	-	CASSVYAGGDTQYF	TGTGCCAGCAGCGTCTACGCAGGGGGAGATACGCAGTATTTT
TRBJ1-2	-	TRBV7-2	-	CASSLEGRAAYGYTF	TGTGCCAGCAGCTTAGAAGGCAGGGCGGCCTATGGCTACACCTTC
TRBJ1-4	-	TRBV6-6	-	CASSGATNEKLFF	TGTGCCAGCAGCGGCGCAACTAATGAAAAACTGTTTTTT
TRBJ2-1	TRBD2	TRBV10-3	-	CAISGTSGGVSFYNEQFF	TGTGCCATCAGCGGGACTAGCGGGGGCGTCTCCTTCTACAATGAGCAGTTCTTC
TRBJ1-2	TRBD1	TRBV5-1	-	CASEPGQGTYGYTF	TGCGCCAGCGAACCGGGACAGGGTACCTATGGCTACACCTTC
TRBJ2-2	TRBD1	TRBV5-6	-	CASSYDPWTGMNTGELFF	TGTGCCAGCAGCTACGACCCGTGGACAGGGATGAACACCGGGGAGCTGTTTTTT
TRBJ1-2	-	TRBV6-1	-	CASSDGRFYGYTF	TGTGCCAGCAGTGACGGGCGGTTCTATGGCTACACCTTC
TRBJ2-3	-	TRBV5-1	-	CASSLRQGDTQYF	TGCGCCAGCAGCTTGCGCCAGGGGGATACGCAGTATTTT
TRBJ1-1	-	TRBV6-6	-	CASSYKGVNTEAFF	TGTGCCAGCAGTTACAAGGGGGTGAACACTGAAGCTTTCTTT
TRBJ1-5	-	TRBV28	-	CASILNRGQGINQPQHF	TGTGCCAGCATCCTCAATCGGGGGCAGGGTATCAATCAGCCCCAGCATTTT
TRBJ2-4	TRBD1	TRBV7-2	-	CASKQGAAKNIQYF	TGTGCCAGTAAACAGGGGGCGGCCAAAAACATTCAGTACTTC
TRBJ2-5	TRBD2	TRBV7-2	-	CASSLRGGETQYF	TGTGCCAGCAGCTTACGGGGGGGCGAGACCCAGTACTTC
TRBJ2-1	TRBD2	TRBV19	-	CASSRTSGSPNNEQFF	TGTGCCAGTAGCCGGACTAGCGGAAGCCCAAACAATGAGCAGTTCTTC
TRBJ2-5	-	TRBV5-6	-	CASSLGTETQYF	TGTGCCAGCAGCTTGGGGACGGAGACCCAGTACTTC
TRBJ2-5	TRBD2	TRBV28	-	CASNPGGQETQYF	TGTGCCAGTAACCCGGGGGGCCAAGAGACCCAGTACTTC
TRBJ1-1	-	TRBV6-4	-	CASSDSTGNTEAFF	TGTGCCAGCAGTGACTCGACTGGGAACACTGAAGCTTTCTTT
TRBJ2-5	TRBD2	TRBV7-2	-	CASSLVAGGLEQYF	TGTGCCAGCAGCTTAGTAGCGGGGGGGCTTGAGCAGTACTTC
TRBJ1-1	TRBD1	TRBV11-3	-	CASSGGQGMNTEAFF	TGTGCCAGCAGCGGGGGACAGGGGATGAACACTGAAGCTTTCTTT
TRBJ1-1	-	TRBV21-1	-	CATPGPDRRMNTEAFF	TGTGCCACTCCAGGGCCTGACAGGCGCATGAACACTGAAGCTTTCTTT
TRBJ1-4	TRBD1	TRBV9	-	CASSGTGQVSFSEKLFF	TGTGCCAGCAGCGGGACGGGACAGGTCTCGTTTTCAGAAAAACTGTTTTTT
TRBJ2-2	TRBD2	TRBV11-2	-	CASSTGLATGELFF	TGTGCCAGCAGTACGGGACTAGCCACCGGGGAGCTGTTTTTT
TRBJ1-1	-	TRBV28	-	CASSWKANTEAFF	TGTGCCAGCAGTTGGAAGGCTAACACTGAAGCTTTCTTT
TRBJ2-3	TRBD2	TRBV11-2	once	CATAGGPTDTQYF	TGTGCCACAGCGGGGGGGCCGACAGATACGCAGTATTTT
TRBJ2-7	-	TRBV5-4	-	CASSPTGREWEQYF	TGTGCCAGCAGCCCGACCGGTCGGGAGTGGGAGCAGTACTTC
TRBJ1-2	-	TRBV28	-	CASSLTQGKYGYTF	TGTGCCAGCAGCCTAACCCAGGGGAAGTATGGCTACACCTTC
TRBJ2-3	-	TRBV11-2	-	CASSISDTQYF	TGTGCCAGCAGTATTTCCGATACGCAGTATTTT
TRBJ2-7	TRBD2	TRBV27	-	CASSSGTSGASYEQYF	TGTGCCAGCAGTTCCGGGACTAGCGGGGCCTCCTACGAGCAGTACTTC
TRBJ1-4	-	TRBV5-6	-	CASSLLGPPSDEKLFF	TGTGCCAGCAGCTTGTTAGGCCCCCCGTCCGATGAAAAACTGTTTTTT
TRBJ1-1	-	TRBV10-3	-	CAISAQQGIYTEAFF	TGTGCCATCAGTGCCCAACAGGGTATTTACACTGAAGCTTTCTTT
TRBJ2-2	-	TRBV7-2	-	CASSLRIQTTGELFF	TGTGCCAGCAGCTTAAGGATCCAAACCACCGGGGAGCTGTTTTTT
TRBJ2-2	TRBD2	TRBV6-1	-	CASSEALAGGWPGELFF	TGTGCCAGCAGTGAGGCACTAGCGGGGGGGTGGCCCGGGGAGCTGTTTTTT
TRBJ1-5	-	TRBV7-2	-	CASSFGSAGNQPQHF	TGTGCCAGCAGCTTCGGGAGTGCGGGCAATCAGCCCCAGCATTTT
TRBJ2-7	-	TRBV28	-	CASSRALGQYF	TGTGCCAGCAGTCGGGCCCTCGGGCAGTACTTC
TRBJ2-3	-	TRBV5-5	-	CASRQTNFATDTQYF	TGTGCCAGCAGGCAGACAAATTTCGCCACAGATACGCAGTATTTT
TRBJ1-2	TRBD1	TRBV5-1	once	CASSTTGPGYTF	TGCGCCAGCAGCACGACAGGGCCCGGCTACACCTTC
TRBJ2-5	TRBD2	TRBV6-7	-	CASPTPSGGGQETQYF	TGTGCCAGCCCTACCCCCAGCGGGGGGGGCCAAGAGACCCAGTACTTC
TRBJ2-1	-	TRBV10-3	-	CAISEITGTGEQFF	TGTGCCATCAGTGAAATTACAGGGACGGGGGAGCAGTTCTTC
TRBJ2-7	-	TRBV2	-	CASSEVAAGEQYF	TGTGCCAGCAGTGAGGTGGCAGCCGGCGAGCAGTACTTC
TRBJ1-2	-	TRBV11-2	-	CASSLEGVGAGALNDGYTF	TGTGCCAGCAGCTTAGAAGGGGTCGGCGCAGGGGCCCTTAATGATGGCTACACCTTC
TRBJ1-6	TRBD1	TRBV9	-	CASSVSDRGLPLHF	TGTGCCAGCAGCGTCTCGGACAGGGGGCTACCCCTCCACTTT
TRBJ1-3	-	TRBV5-4	-	CASSLGQGIPGNTIYF	TGTGCCAGCAGCTTGGGGCAGGGAATCCCTGGAAACACCATATATTTT
TRBJ1-1	-	TRBV6-5	-	CASSVGGNTEAFF	TGTGCCAGCAGTGTCGGTGGGAACACTGAAGCTTTCTTT
TRBJ2-3	-	TRBV9	once	CASSPFTLSGDTQYF	TGTGCCAGCAGTCCCTTCACCCTATCGGGAGATACGCAGTATTTT
TRBJ1-5	-	TRBV28	-	CASSLGRVGNQPQHF	TGTGCCAGCAGTTTGGGCAGGGTAGGGAATCAGCCCCAGCATTTT
TRBJ1-6	-	TRBV7-2	once	CASSLARGPNSPLHF	TGTGCCAGCAGCTTAGCGCGGGGGCCTAATTCACCCCTCCACTTT
TRBJ1-2	-	TRBV27	-	CASSPLGGGYTF	TGTGCCAGCAGTCCGTTAGGTGGGGGCTACACCTTC
TRBJ2-1	-	TRBV11-2	-	CASSLGPIKYEQFF	TGTGCCAGCAGCTTAGGCCCTATAAAGTATGAGCAGTTCTTC
TRBJ1-6	TRBD1	TRBV2	-	CASTSGTGRYSYNSPLHF	TGTGCCAGCACATCCGGGACAGGGCGCTACTCCTATAATTCACCCCTCCACTTT